The rows below give T cell receptor beta chains drawn from one sample of a study of blood T cell repertoires in COVID-19. This table comes from immunoSEQ multiplex PCR, and its TCRdb copy is limited to in-frame clones, with some not included. The sample has around 250,000 clones; roughly 84% are singletons. Sequencing input: peripheral blood. The receptors here all came from a woman between 18 and 29 years old with acute or convalescent COVID-19. Both conserved end residues are part of each CDR3. The D gene is left open where the match is weak. Expanded clones are given a class, and other clones once, few, many or no size at all.

clone_size: few
v_call: TRBV7-2
j_call: TRBJ2-3
d_call: TRBD2
cdr3_nt: TGTGCCAGCAGCTTAGTAGCGGGAGGGGGGGATACGCAGTATTTT
cdr3_aa: CASSLVAGGGDTQYF

clone_size: NA
v_call: TRBV2
j_call: TRBJ2-7
d_call: TRBD1
cdr3_nt: TGTGCCAGCAGGGGACAGGGGGCTTTTGGCGAGCAGTACTTC
cdr3_aa: CASRGQGAFGEQYF

clone_size: NA
v_call: TRBV6-6
j_call: TRBJ2-7
d_call: TRBD1
cdr3_nt: TGTGCCAGCAGACCCTGGGACAGGGCTTGGGAGCAGTACTTC
cdr3_aa: CASRPWDRAWEQYF

clone_size: NA
v_call: TRBV4-3
j_call: TRBJ1-5
d_call: NA
cdr3_nt: TGCGCCAGCAGCCAAGGTGCAGACTATAGCAATCAGCCCCAGCATTTT
cdr3_aa: CASSQGADYSNQPQHF

clone_size: NA
v_call: TRBV7-3
j_call: TRBJ2-1
d_call: TRBD2
cdr3_nt: TGTGCCAGCAGCGCGACTAGCGCGTCCTACAATGAGCAGTTCTTC
cdr3_aa: CASSATSASYNEQFF

clone_size: few
v_call: TRBV7-2
j_call: TRBJ1-5
d_call: NA
cdr3_nt: TGTGCCAGCAGCTTAGGGGACACAAATCAGCCCCAGCATTTT
cdr3_aa: CASSLGDTNQPQHF

clone_size: NA
v_call: TRBV6-2/TRBV6-3
j_call: TRBJ1-5
d_call: TRBD1
cdr3_nt: TGTGCCAGCACCCCGGCCGGGACAGGTATACAGCCCCAGCATTTT
cdr3_aa: CASTPAGTGIQPQHF

clone_size: NA
v_call: TRBV5-1
j_call: TRBJ2-3
d_call: TRBD2
cdr3_nt: TGCGCCAGCAGCCCGGGACTAGCGGGAAGCACAGATACGCAGTATTTT
cdr3_aa: CASSPGLAGSTDTQYF

clone_size: NA
v_call: TRBV18
j_call: TRBJ2-5
d_call: NA
cdr3_nt: TGTGCCAGCTCACCTGTCCCGGGACAGGGGGGGACTAGCGGACAGGAGACCCAGTACTTC
cdr3_aa: CASSPVPGQGGTSGQETQYF

clone_size: NA
v_call: TRBV10-3
j_call: TRBJ1-2
d_call: TRBD1
cdr3_nt: TGTGCCATCAGCCGGGACAGGGGACTATATGGCTACACCTTC
cdr3_aa: CAISRDRGLYGYTF

clone_size: NA
v_call: TRBV6-4
j_call: TRBJ2-2
d_call: TRBD2
cdr3_nt: TGTGCCAGCAGTCAGACTAGCGGGAGAGGGGACACCGGGGAGCTGTTTTTT
cdr3_aa: CASSQTSGRGDTGELFF

clone_size: NA
v_call: TRBV12-3/TRBV12-4
j_call: TRBJ2-1
d_call: NA
cdr3_nt: TGTGCCAGCAGTTTCGGGAATGAGCAGTTCTTC
cdr3_aa: CASSFGNEQFF

clone_size: NA
v_call: TRBV5-8
j_call: TRBJ2-3
d_call: TRBD2
cdr3_nt: TGTGCCAGCAGCTTGGTTGCGACTAGCGGGTTGGCAGATACGCAGTATTTT
cdr3_aa: CASSLVATSGLADTQYF

clone_size: few
v_call: TRBV3-1/TRBV3-2
j_call: TRBJ2-7
d_call: NA
cdr3_nt: TGTGCCAGCAGCCCCCTACACGGGGGTGCCTACGAGCAGTACTTC
cdr3_aa: CASSPLHGGAYEQYF

clone_size: NA
v_call: TRBV5-1
j_call: TRBJ2-1
d_call: TRBD2
cdr3_nt: TGCGCCAGCAGCTTGGGCCGGGAGGGCGGTGAGCAGTTCTTC
cdr3_aa: CASSLGREGGEQFF

clone_size: once
v_call: TRBV19
j_call: TRBJ1-2
d_call: NA
cdr3_nt: TGTGCCACCTCATCAGGGTTGGCCTATGGCTACACCTTC
cdr3_aa: CATSSGLAYGYTF

clone_size: NA
v_call: TRBV11-3
j_call: TRBJ2-1
d_call: NA
cdr3_nt: TGTGCCAGCAGCTTAGCTCCGAGCTCCTACAATGAGCAGTTCTTC
cdr3_aa: CASSLAPSSYNEQFF

clone_size: NA
v_call: TRBV7-8
j_call: TRBJ1-2
d_call: TRBD1
cdr3_nt: TGTGCCAGCAGCTTTTCTGGGACAGGGGATGGCTACACCTTC
cdr3_aa: CASSFSGTGDGYTF

clone_size: NA
v_call: TRBV28
j_call: TRBJ1-5
d_call: NA
cdr3_nt: TGTGCCAGCAGTTTACGGGGACTTAGGCTTAGCAATCAGCCCCAGCATTTT
cdr3_aa: CASSLRGLRLSNQPQHF

clone_size: NA
v_call: TRBV5-1
j_call: TRBJ1-1
d_call: TRBD1
cdr3_nt: TGCGCCAGCAGCAACGGGGCAGGGGGAACTGAAGCTTTCTTT
cdr3_aa: CASSNGAGGTEAFF

clone_size: NA
v_call: TRBV28
j_call: TRBJ2-1
d_call: NA
cdr3_nt: TGTGCCAGCAGTTTAGGGGGTACAGGGATCTCCTACAATGAGCAGTTCTTC
cdr3_aa: CASSLGGTGISYNEQFF

clone_size: NA
v_call: TRBV25-1
j_call: TRBJ2-1
d_call: TRBD2
cdr3_nt: TGTGCCAGCAGTGAAAGTAGCGGGAGGAGGTACAATGAGCAGTTCTTC
cdr3_aa: CASSESSGRRYNEQFF

clone_size: NA
v_call: TRBV5-4
j_call: TRBJ1-4
d_call: TRBD1
cdr3_nt: TGTGCCAGCAGCTTGAAGACAGGGGTGATTAATGAAAAACTGTTTTTT
cdr3_aa: CASSLKTGVINEKLFF

clone_size: many
v_call: TRBV3-1/TRBV3-2
j_call: TRBJ2-1
d_call: NA
cdr3_nt: TGTGCCAGCAGCTCGACTAGCTACAATGAGCAGTTCTTC
cdr3_aa: CASSSTSYNEQFF

clone_size: NA
v_call: TRBV19
j_call: TRBJ2-7
d_call: TRBD2
cdr3_nt: TGTGCCAGTAGTACCGCGACTAGCGGGAGTTGGTACGAGCAGTACTTC
cdr3_aa: CASSTATSGSWYEQYF

clone_size: few
v_call: TRBV11-1
j_call: TRBJ1-1
d_call: NA
cdr3_nt: TGTGCCAGCAGGCACAGGAACACTGAAGCTTTCTTT
cdr3_aa: CASRHRNTEAFF

clone_size: NA
v_call: TRBV6-2/TRBV6-3
j_call: TRBJ1-4
d_call: TRBD1
cdr3_nt: TGTGCCAGCAGCCCTACGTACGGCTACAGGGGGCGGAATGAAAAACTGTTTTTT
cdr3_aa: CASSPTYGYRGRNEKLFF

clone_size: NA
v_call: TRBV4-2
j_call: TRBJ2-2
d_call: TRBD2
cdr3_nt: TGTGCCAGCAGCCAAGGGTTGACTAGCGGGGCCCCTTCTAGGGGGGAGCTGTTTTTT
cdr3_aa: CASSQGLTSGAPSRGELFF

clone_size: once
v_call: TRBV30
j_call: TRBJ2-3
d_call: TRBD1
cdr3_nt: TGTGCCTGGACTGCCGGGACAGGGACCACAGATACGCAGTATTTT
cdr3_aa: CAWTAGTGTTDTQYF

clone_size: NA
v_call: TRBV29-1
j_call: TRBJ1-3
d_call: TRBD1
cdr3_nt: TGCAGCGTAGGGACAGGGAGTTCTGGAAACACCATATATTTT
cdr3_aa: CSVGTGSSGNTIYF

clone_size: few
v_call: TRBV29-1
j_call: TRBJ1-4
d_call: NA
cdr3_nt: TGCAGCGTGAGACAGACAGAAGCTAATGAAAAACTGTTTTTT
cdr3_aa: CSVRQTEANEKLFF

clone_size: NA
v_call: TRBV28
j_call: TRBJ1-2
d_call: NA
cdr3_nt: TGTGCCAGCAGTTTATCTCGGACAGTCTATGGCTACACCTTC
cdr3_aa: CASSLSRTVYGYTF

clone_size: NA
v_call: TRBV4-2
j_call: TRBJ2-3
d_call: TRBD2
cdr3_nt: TGTGCCAGCAGCGGGACTAGCGGGAGAGATACGCAGTATTTT
cdr3_aa: CASSGTSGRDTQYF

clone_size: NA
v_call: TRBV10-3
j_call: TRBJ2-7
d_call: NA
cdr3_nt: TGTGCCATCAGTGACCAGGACGAGCAGTACTTC
cdr3_aa: CAISDQDEQYF

clone_size: once
v_call: TRBV11-2
j_call: TRBJ2-2
d_call: TRBD1
cdr3_nt: TGTGCCAGCAGCAAAAGGGGCGGGACAGGGGGAACCGGGGAGCTGTTTTTT
cdr3_aa: CASSKRGGTGGTGELFF

clone_size: NA
v_call: TRBV4-1
j_call: TRBJ2-2
d_call: TRBD1
cdr3_nt: TGCGCCAGCAGTACAGGGGCCGCGAACACCGGGGAGCTGTTTTTT
cdr3_aa: CASSTGAANTGELFF

clone_size: NA
v_call: TRBV11-2
j_call: TRBJ1-2
d_call: NA
cdr3_nt: TGTGCCAGCAGCTTTTATGAGGATGGCTACACCTTC
cdr3_aa: CASSFYEDGYTF

clone_size: NA
v_call: TRBV7-6
j_call: TRBJ2-3
d_call: TRBD2
cdr3_nt: TGTGCCAGCACCCCGATAGCGGGGCCAGATACGCAGTATTTT
cdr3_aa: CASTPIAGPDTQYF

clone_size: NA
v_call: TRBV15
j_call: TRBJ1-5
d_call: NA
cdr3_nt: TGTGCCACCAGCAGAAGTGGAGCTAGCAATCAGCCCCAGCATTTT
cdr3_aa: CATSRSGASNQPQHF

clone_size: NA
v_call: TRBV28
j_call: TRBJ2-3
d_call: TRBD2
cdr3_nt: TGTGCCAGCGAACTAGCGGCTAGCACAGATACGCAGTATTTT
cdr3_aa: CASELAASTDTQYF

clone_size: NA
v_call: TRBV7-2
j_call: TRBJ2-1
d_call: TRBD2
cdr3_nt: TGTGCCAGCAGCTTAGGAACTAGCGGGAGTTGGAATGAGCAGTTCTTC
cdr3_aa: CASSLGTSGSWNEQFF

clone_size: NA
v_call: TRBV27
j_call: TRBJ1-2
d_call: NA
cdr3_nt: TGTGCCAGCAGTTCTCTCGGCAGGAACTATGGCTACACCTTC
cdr3_aa: CASSSLGRNYGYTF

clone_size: NA
v_call: TRBV12-5
j_call: TRBJ2-1
d_call: TRBD2
cdr3_nt: TGTGCTAGTGGCCCGGACCTTACTAGCGGTGAGCAGTTCTTC
cdr3_aa: CASGPDLTSGEQFF

clone_size: NA
v_call: TRBV30
j_call: TRBJ1-2
d_call: NA
cdr3_nt: TGTGCCTGGAGTGTAGGTCCCCTGGACTACTATGGCTACACCTTC
cdr3_aa: CAWSVGPLDYYGYTF

clone_size: NA
v_call: TRBV29-1
j_call: TRBJ2-4
d_call: NA
cdr3_nt: TGCAGCGTTGTGCCCCAGCAGGGAATTCTTAAAAACATTCAGTACTTC
cdr3_aa: CSVVPQQGILKNIQYF

clone_size: NA
v_call: TRBV6-6
j_call: TRBJ2-7
d_call: TRBD2
cdr3_nt: TGTGCCAGCAGCCCAGGGACTAGCGGGGGCTTCGAGCAGTACTTC
cdr3_aa: CASSPGTSGGFEQYF

clone_size: NA
v_call: TRBV5-1
j_call: TRBJ2-6
d_call: TRBD1
cdr3_nt: TGCGCCAGCAGATACCAACAGGGGGCTGGGGCCAACGTCCTGACTTTC
cdr3_aa: CASRYQQGAGANVLTF

clone_size: NA
v_call: TRBV21-1
j_call: TRBJ1-1
d_call: NA
cdr3_nt: TGTGCCAGCAGCATCCCGGACAGGAAGAACACTGAAGCTTTCTTT
cdr3_aa: CASSIPDRKNTEAFF